This entry describes one T cell receptor (beta chain). No antigen is known for it. There are no base qualities to consult, and no much larger clone falls within one base. The donors were healthy, HIV-negative adults with no recently reported acute infections or vaccinations. Every donor was a Caucasian adult residing in Nashville, Tennessee, USA. CD4+ T cells were enriched through magnetic negative selection, after which naive cells were positively selected on CD45RA and the remaining negative fraction served as the memory subset. Blood was collected by leukapheresis, and PBMCs were isolated by Ficoll-Histopaque density gradient centrifugation and then cryopreserved in liquid nitrogen vapor phase. Analytical flow cytometry was used to check the purity and quantity of each magnetically sorted T cell population. Genomic DNA was isolated from each sorted fraction and quantified by UV absorbance on a Nanodrop 2000c.

The germline V gene (reference sequence) provides CDR1 LNHDA and CDR2 SQIVND. The CDR3 starts with the cysteine, ends with the phenylalanine, and has 13 residues. Solely the CDR3 DNA is kept, with 39 bases framed from the first base. Cut back by 3 bases and 8 bases, the V and J ends lie 13 bases apart. The sample belongs to a study of shared clonotypes between healthy human individuals (dated by TCRdb to 2019 to 2021). Looking at the study overall: The cohort included a few men and a couple of women between 18 and 49 years of age. For each donor, three plates each were used for CD4 naive and CD4 memory, two plates were used for CD8 naive, and one plate was used for CD8 memory. Blood TCR repertoires of 5 or 6 healthy adults were deeply sequenced to estimate repertoire size and the extent of clonotype sharing between individuals. Different laboratories and diverse techniques were used to prepare libraries and sequence TCR repertoires, to increase sequencing depth and limit assay-specific biases. Between about 0.9 and 9 billion PBMCs per donor were obtained by leukapheresis.

TCR CDR3 regions were amplified from genomic DNA by multiplex PCR using the deep immunoSEQ assay. Genomic DNA extracted from each cell subset was distributed evenly over all wells of several immunoSEQ 96-well plates, and each plate served as one replicate. For sorted subsets, each replicate PCR was loaded with around 220 ng genomic DNA, equivalent to 30,000 or so T cell genomes. Purified libraries were measured with a Qubit 3.0 fluorometer, size-checked on a Bioanalyzer 2100, and measured again with the KAPA Library Quantification kit. Every immunoSEQ 96-well plate was sequenced on a separate single-read 150-cycle Illumina NextSeq 550 flow cell. The study's processing was this. Because the immunoSEQ output held only junctional sequences and lacked quality scores, the filtering could not match the filtering applied to full-length reads. Sequences were annotated with PyIR, a Python wrapper for IgBLAST v1.9, and V/J genes and CDR3 were assigned using IMGT germline references. Reads were filtered out if the reads had weak V/J assignments (E-value above 1e-6), no CDR3, stop codons, out-of-frame junctions, or ambiguous translated residues. A V3J clonotype was defined by an identical inferred V gene, J gene, and CDR3 amino acid sequence. Percentage overlap between repertoires was computed as shared unique clonotypes divided by the size of the smaller repertoire. Richness of each repertoire was evaluated using RTK rarefaction, the Chao1 estimator, and Recon v2.1 estimates of unobserved clonotypes. OLGA was used to compute generation probabilities for all TCRbeta clonotypes that the gDNA method yielded from a handful of donors. Here the immuneACCESS table is served through TCRdb, limited to in-frame sequences with V and J called. Missing clones are a known gap in these copies; in checked studies unresolved V genes cover under half, and the rest lacks a known reason. D and trimming come from the DNA, and the V and J calls and clone size come from that table. Here the sample has some 2,100,000 clones; approximately 96% occur a single time. The ten largest clonotypes hold roughly 0.13% of the sample.

What the research found in general, with its limitations: Compared with non-shared clonotypes, the clonotypes found in all four sorted-subset donors had higher generation probabilities. Only blood was sampled, and tissue TCR repertoires likely differ from those in blood. Based on pairwise subsampling, the degree of clonotype sharing among donors was expected to be affected by sequencing depth. Naive subsets generally had larger estimated clonotype richness than memory subsets did. The small number of donors limited the genetic and exposure-history diversity represented. When a few donors were compared, the shared fraction of clonotypes was around 5% for naive CD4, approximately 3.5% for naive CD8, 2% to 2.5% for memory CD4, and around 0.37% for memory CD8. Rarefaction of sorted-subset datasets indicated incomplete sequencing despite the large sequencing depth.

The clonotype originates from a man between 18 and 29 years old in good health. The chain was built from TRBV19 and TRBJ1-2, with TRBD1 as a weak D call on 6 bases. The sample comprised naive CD4+ T cells sorted from blood. The sample's cell subset or site label, decoded: CD45RA+ positively selected. CDR3 loop: CASSIPGTRGYTF. The sequenced DNA is TGTGCCAGTAGTATCCCGGGGACAAGGGGCTACACCTTC.